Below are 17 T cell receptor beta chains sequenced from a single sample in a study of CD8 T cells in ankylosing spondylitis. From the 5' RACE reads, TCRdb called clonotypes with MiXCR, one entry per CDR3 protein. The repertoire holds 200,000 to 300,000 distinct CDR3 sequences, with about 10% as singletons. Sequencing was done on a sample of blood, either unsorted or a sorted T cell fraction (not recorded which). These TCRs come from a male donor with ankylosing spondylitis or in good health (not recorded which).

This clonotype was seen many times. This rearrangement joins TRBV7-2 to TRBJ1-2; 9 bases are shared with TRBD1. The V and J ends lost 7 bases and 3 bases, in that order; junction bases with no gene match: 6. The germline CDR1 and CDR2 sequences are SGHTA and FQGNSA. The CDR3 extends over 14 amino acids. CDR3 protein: CASTDRGSDYGYTF. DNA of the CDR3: TGTGCCAGCACCGACAGGGGGTCGGACTATGGCTACACCTTC.

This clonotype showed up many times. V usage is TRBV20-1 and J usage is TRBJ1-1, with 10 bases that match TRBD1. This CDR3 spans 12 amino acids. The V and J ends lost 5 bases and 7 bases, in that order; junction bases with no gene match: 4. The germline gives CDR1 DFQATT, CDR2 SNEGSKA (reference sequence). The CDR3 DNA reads TGCAGTGCTGGACAGGGGGGGGGTGAAGCTTTCTTT. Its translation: CSAGQGGGEAFF.

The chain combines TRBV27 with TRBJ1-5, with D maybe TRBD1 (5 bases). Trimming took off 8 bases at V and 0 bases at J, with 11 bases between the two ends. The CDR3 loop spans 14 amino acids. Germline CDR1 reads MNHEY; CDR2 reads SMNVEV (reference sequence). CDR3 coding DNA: TGTGCCAGCCGACCCACAGGTAGCAATCAGCCCCAGCATTTT. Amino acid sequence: CASRPTGSNQPQHF.

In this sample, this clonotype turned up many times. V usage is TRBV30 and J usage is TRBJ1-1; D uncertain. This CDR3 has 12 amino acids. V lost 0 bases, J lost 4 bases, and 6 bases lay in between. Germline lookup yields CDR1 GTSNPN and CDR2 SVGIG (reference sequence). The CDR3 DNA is TGTGCCTGGAGTGTAGGACCCACTGAAGCTTTCTTT. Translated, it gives CAWSVGPTEAFF.

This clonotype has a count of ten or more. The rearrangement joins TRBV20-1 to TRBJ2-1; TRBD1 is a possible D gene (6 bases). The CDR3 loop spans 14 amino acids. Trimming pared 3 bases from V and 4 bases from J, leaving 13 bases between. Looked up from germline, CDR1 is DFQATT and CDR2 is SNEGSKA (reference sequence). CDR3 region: CSASSGAPYNEQFF. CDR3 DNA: TGCAGTGCTAGTTCAGGGGCCCCTTACAATGAGCAGTTCTTC.

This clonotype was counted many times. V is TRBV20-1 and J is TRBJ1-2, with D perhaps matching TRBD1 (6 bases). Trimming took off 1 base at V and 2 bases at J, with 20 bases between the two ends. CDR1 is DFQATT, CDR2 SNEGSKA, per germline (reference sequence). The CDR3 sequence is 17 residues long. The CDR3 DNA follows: TGCAGTGCTAGAGCCCTCATGCCGGGACAAAGAAACTATGGCTACACCTTC. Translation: CSARALMPGQRNYGYTF.

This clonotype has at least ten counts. CDR3 sequence reads: CASSEGQASTDTQYF. DNA for the CDR3: TGTGCCAGCAGCGAGGGACAGGCTAGCACAGATACGCAGTATTTT. V is TRBV5-6 and J is TRBJ2-3, with 8 bases matching TRBD1. Germline-derived CDR1 and CDR2 are SGHDT and YYEEEE. The V gene end was trimmed by 4 bases and the J gene end by 0 bases; junction bases not matched to a gene: 4. This CDR3 spans 15 amino acids.

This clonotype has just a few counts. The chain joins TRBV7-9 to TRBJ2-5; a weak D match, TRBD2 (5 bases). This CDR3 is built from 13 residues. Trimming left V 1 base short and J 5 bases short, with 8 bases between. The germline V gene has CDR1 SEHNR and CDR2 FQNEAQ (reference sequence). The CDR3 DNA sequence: TGTGCCAGCAGCTTAGGAGGGATGGAGACCCAGTACTTC. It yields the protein CASSLGGMETQYF.

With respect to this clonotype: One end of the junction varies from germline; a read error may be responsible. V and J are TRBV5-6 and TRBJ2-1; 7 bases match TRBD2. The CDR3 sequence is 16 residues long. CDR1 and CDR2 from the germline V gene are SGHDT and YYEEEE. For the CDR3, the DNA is TGTGCCAGCAGCTTGTGGGGGGGGAGCTCCCACAATGAGCAGTTCTTC. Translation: CASSLWGGSSHNEQFF.

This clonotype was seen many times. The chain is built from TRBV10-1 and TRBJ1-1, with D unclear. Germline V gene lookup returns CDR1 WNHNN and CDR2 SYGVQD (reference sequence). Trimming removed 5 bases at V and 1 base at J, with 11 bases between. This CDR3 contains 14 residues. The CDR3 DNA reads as TGCGCCAGCAGTCGGGAAAGCAGGAACACTGAAGCTTTCTTT. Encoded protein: CASSRESRNTEAFF.

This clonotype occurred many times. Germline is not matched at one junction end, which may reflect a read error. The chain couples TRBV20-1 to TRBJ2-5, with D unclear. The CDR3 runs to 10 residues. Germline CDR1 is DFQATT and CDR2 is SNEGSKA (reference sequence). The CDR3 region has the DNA TGCAGTGCTCGAGACAAAACCCAGTACTTC. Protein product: CSARDKTQYF.

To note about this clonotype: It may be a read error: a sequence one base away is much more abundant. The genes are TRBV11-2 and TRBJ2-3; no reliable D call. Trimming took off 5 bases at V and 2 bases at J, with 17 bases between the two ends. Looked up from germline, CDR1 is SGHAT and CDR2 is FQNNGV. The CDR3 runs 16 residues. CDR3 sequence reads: CASSPPAERVTDTQYF. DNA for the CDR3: TGTGCCAGCAGCCCGCCGGCGGAACGTGTCACAGATACGCAGTATTTT.

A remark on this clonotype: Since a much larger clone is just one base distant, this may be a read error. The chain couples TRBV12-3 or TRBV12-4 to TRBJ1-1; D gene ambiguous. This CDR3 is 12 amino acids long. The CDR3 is CVSSSSAAVAFF. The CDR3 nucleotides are TGTGTCAGCAGCTCCTCAGCCGCCGTAGCTTTCTTT.

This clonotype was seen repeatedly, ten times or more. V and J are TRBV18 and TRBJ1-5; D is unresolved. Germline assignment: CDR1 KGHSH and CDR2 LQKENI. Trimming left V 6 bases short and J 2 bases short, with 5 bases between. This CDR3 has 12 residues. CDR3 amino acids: CASSEGNQPQHF. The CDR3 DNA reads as TGTGCCAGCTCGGAAGGCAATCAGCCCCAGCATTTT.

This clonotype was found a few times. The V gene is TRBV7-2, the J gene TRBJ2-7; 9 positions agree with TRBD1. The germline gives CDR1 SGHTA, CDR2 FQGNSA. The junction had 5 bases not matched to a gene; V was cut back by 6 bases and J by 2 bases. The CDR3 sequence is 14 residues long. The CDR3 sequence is CASSFGQGPYEQYF. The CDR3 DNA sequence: TGTGCCAGCAGTTTCGGACAGGGGCCCTACGAGCAGTACTTC.

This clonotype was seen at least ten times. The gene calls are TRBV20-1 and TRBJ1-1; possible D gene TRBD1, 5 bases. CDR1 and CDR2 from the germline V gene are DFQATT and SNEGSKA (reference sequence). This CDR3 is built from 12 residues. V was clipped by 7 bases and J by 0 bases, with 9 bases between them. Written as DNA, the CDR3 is TGCAGTGGAGGGGAAATGAACACTGAAGCTTTCTTT. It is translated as CSGGEMNTEAFF.

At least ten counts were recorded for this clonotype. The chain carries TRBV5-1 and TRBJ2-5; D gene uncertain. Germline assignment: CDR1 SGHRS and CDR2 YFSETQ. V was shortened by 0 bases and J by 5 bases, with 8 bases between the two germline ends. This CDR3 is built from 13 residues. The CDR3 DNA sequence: TGCGCCAGCAGCTTGGCCGGACGGGAGACCCAGTACTTC. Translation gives CASSLAGRETQYF.